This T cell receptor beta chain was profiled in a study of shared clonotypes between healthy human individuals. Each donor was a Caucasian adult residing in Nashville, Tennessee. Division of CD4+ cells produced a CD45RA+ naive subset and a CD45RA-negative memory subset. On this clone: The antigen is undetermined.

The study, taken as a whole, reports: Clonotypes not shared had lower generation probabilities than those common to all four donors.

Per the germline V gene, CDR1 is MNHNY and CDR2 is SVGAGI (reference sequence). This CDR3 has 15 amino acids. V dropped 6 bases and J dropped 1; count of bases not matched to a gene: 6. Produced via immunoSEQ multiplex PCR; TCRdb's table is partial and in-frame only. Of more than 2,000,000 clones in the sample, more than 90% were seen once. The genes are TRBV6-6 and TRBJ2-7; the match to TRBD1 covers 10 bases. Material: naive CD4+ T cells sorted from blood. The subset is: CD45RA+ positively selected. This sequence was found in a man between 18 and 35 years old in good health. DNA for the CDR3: TGTGCCAGCAGGAGACAGGGGGCCGCTTCCTACGAGCAGTACTTC. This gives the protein CASRRQGAASYEQYF.